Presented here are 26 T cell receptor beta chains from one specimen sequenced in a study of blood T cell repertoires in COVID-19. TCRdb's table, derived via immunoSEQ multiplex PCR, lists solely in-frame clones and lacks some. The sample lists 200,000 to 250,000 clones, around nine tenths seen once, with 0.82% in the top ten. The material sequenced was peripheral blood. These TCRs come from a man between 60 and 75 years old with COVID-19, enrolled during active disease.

The CDR3 loop reads CASSLHRGRQNEQYF. For the CDR3, the DNA is TGTGCCAGCAGTTTACACAGGGGGCGCCAGAACGAGCAGTACTTC. The V call is TRBV28, the J call TRBJ2-7; TRBD1 aligns across 9 bases. Germline trimming cut 2 bases from V and 5 bases from J; bases unmatched to any gene: 7. The CDR3 extends over 15 amino acids. CDR1 is MDHEN and CDR2 is SYDVKM in the germline V gene.

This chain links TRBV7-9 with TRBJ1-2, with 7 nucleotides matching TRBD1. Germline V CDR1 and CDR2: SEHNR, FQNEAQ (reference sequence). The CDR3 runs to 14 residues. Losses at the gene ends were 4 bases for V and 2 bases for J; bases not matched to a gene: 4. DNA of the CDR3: TGTGCCAGCAGCTCATTGACAGGGAACTATGGCTACACCTTC. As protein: CASSSLTGNYGYTF.

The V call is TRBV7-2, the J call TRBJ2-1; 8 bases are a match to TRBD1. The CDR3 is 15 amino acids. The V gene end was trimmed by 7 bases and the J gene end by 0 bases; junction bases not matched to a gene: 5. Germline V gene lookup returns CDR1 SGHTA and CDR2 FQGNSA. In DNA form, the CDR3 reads TGTGCCAGCACAGGGGGCGGGTCCTCCTACAATGAGCAGTTCTTC. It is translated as CASTGGGSSYNEQFF.

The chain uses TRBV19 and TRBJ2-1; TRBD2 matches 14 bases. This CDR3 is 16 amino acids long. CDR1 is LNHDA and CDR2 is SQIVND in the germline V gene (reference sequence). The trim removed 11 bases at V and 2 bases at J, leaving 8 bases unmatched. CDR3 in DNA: TGTGCCGCGGGGACTAGCGGGAGTAGGGCCTACAATGAGCAGTTCTTC. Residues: CAAGTSGSRAYNEQFF.

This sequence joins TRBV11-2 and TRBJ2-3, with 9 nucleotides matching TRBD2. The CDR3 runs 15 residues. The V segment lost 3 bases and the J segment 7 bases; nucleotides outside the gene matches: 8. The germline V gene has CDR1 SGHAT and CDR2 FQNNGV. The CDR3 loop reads CASSFSVTSGNTQYF. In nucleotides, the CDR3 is TGTGCCAGCAGCTTCTCCGTGACTAGCGGTAATACGCAGTATTTT.

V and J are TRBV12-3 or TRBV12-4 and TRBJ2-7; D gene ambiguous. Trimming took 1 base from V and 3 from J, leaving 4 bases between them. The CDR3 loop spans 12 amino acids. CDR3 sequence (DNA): TGTGCCAGCAGTTTAGTCAGCTACGAGCAGTACTTC. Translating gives CASSLVSYEQYF.

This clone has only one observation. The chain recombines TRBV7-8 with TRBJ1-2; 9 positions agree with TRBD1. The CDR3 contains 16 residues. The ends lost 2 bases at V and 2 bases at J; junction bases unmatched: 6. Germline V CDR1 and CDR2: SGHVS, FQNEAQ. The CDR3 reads CASSLTAGTGNYGYTF. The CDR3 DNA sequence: TGTGCCAGCAGCTTAACAGCCGGGACAGGGAACTATGGCTACACCTTC.

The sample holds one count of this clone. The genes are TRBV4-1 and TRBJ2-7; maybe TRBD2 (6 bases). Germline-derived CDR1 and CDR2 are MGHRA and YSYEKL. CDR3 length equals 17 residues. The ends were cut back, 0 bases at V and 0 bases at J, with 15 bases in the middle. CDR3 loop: CASSQDLGGVPSYEQYF. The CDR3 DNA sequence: TGCGCCAGCAGCCAAGATCTAGGCGGGGTGCCCTCCTACGAGCAGTACTTC.

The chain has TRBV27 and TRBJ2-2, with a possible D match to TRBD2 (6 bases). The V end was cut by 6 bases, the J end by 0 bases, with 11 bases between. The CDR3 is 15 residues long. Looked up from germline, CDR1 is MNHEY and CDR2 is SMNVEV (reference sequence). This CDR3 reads CASSPGASNTGELFF. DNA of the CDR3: TGTGCCAGCAGCCCGGGAGCCTCGAACACCGGGGAGCTGTTTTTT.

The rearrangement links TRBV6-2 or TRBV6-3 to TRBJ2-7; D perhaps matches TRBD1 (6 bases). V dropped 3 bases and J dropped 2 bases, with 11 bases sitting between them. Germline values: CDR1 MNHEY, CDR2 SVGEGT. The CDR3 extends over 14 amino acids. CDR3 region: CASSYFDRPYEQYF. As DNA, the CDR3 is TGTGCCAGCAGTTATTTCGACAGGCCCTACGAGCAGTACTTC.

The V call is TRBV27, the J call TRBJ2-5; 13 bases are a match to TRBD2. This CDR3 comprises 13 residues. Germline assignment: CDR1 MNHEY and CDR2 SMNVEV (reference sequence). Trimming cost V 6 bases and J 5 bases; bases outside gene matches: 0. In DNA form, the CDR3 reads TGTGCCAGCAGGGGACTAGCGGGGGAGACCCAGTACTTC. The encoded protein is CASRGLAGETQYF.

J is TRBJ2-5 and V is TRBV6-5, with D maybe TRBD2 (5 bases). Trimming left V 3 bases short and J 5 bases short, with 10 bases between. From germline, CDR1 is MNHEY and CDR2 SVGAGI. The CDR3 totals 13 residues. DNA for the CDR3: TGTGCCAGCAGTTATGTACCGGGGGAGACCCAGTACTTC. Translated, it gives CASSYVPGETQYF.

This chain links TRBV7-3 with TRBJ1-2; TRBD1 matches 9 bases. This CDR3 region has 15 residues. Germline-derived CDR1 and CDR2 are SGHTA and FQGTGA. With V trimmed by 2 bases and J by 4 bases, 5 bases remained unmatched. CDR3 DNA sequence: TGTGCCAGCAGCTTAGCGGGACAGGGTTTCTATGGCTACACCTTC. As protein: CASSLAGQGFYGYTF.

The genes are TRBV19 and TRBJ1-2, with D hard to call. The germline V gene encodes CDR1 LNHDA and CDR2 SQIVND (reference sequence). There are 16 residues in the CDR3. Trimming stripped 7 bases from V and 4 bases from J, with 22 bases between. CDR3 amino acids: CASNDLQAQLGYGYTF. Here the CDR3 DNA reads TGTGCCAGTAACGATTTGCAGGCACAATTAGGCTATGGCTACACCTTC.

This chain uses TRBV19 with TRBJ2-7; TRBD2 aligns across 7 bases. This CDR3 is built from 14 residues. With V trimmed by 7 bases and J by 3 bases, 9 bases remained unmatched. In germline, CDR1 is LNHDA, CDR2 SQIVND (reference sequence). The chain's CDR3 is CASTPRGGIYEQYF. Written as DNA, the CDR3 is TGTGCCAGTACCCCCCGGGGAGGGATCTACGAGCAGTACTTC.

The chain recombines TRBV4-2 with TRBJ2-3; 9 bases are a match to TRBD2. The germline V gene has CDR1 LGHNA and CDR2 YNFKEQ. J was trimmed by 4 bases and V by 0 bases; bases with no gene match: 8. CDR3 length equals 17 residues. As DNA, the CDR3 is TGTGCCAGCAGCCAAGACTGGGCGGGAGGGCCCCCAGATACGCAGTATTTT. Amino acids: CASSQDWAGGPPDTQYF.

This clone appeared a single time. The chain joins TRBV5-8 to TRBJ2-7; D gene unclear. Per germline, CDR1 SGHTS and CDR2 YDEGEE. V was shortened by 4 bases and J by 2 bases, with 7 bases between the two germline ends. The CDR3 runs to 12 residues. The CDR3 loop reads CASSVIAYEQYF. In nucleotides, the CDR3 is TGTGCCAGCAGCGTGATAGCCTACGAGCAGTACTTC.

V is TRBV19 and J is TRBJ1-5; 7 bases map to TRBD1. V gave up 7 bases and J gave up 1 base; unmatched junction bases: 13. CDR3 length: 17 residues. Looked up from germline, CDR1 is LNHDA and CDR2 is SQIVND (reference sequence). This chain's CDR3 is CASTGTAGFWSNQPQHF. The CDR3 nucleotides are TGTGCCAGTACCGGGACAGCGGGTTTTTGGAGCAATCAGCCCCAGCATTTT.

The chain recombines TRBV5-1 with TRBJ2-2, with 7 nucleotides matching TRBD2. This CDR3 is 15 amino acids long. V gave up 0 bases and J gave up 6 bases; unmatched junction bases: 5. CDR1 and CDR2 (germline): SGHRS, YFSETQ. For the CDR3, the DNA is TGCGCCAGCAGCTTGGATAGACTAGCAGCCGGGGAGCTGTTTTTT. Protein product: CASSLDRLAAGELFF.

The CDR3 nucleotides are TGTGCCAGCAGCCCCAGGAACACAGGGGGCGCAGGTCAGCCCCAGCATTTT. Its protein is CASSPRNTGGAGQPQHF. This chain links TRBV4-2 with TRBJ1-5; TRBD1 matches 9 bases. Looked up from germline, CDR1 is LGHNA and CDR2 is YNFKEQ. The CDR3 sequence is 17 residues long. The V segment lost 4 bases and the J segment 6 bases; nucleotides outside the gene matches: 13.

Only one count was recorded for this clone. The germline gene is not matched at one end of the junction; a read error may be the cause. CDR3 residues: CASSTGTRFYTEQFF. For the CDR3, the DNA is TGTGCCAGTAGTACCGGGACAAGGTTTTACACTGAGCAGTTCTTC. The V and J genes are TRBV19 and TRBJ2-1; D may be TRBD1 (6 bases). Germline V gene data show CDR1 as LNHDA and CDR2 as SQIVND (reference sequence). The CDR3 runs 15 residues.

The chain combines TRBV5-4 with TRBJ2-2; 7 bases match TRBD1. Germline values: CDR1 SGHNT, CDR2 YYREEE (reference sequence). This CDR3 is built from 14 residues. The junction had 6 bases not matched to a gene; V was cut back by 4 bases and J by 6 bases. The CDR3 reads CASSPTGSAGELFF. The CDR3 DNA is TGTGCCAGCAGCCCGACAGGGTCAGCCGGGGAGCTGTTTTTT.

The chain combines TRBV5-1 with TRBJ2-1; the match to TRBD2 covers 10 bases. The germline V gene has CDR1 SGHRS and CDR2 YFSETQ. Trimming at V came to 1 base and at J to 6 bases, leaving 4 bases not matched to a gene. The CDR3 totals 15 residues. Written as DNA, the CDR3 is TGCGCCAGCAGCTTGACCGGACTAGCGGCCAATGAGCAGTTCTTC. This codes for CASSLTGLAANEQFF.

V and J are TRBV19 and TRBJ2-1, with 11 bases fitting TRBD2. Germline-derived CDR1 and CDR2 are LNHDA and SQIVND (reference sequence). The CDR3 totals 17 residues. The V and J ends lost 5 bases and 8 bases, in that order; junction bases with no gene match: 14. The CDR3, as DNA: TGTGCCAGTAGTCTCCACACTAGCGGGAGTAGTACCCATGAGCAGTTCTTC. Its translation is CASSLHTSGSSTHEQFF.

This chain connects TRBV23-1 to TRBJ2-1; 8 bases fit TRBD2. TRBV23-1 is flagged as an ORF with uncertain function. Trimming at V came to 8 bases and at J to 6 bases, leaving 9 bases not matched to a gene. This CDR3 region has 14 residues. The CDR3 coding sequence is TGCGCCAGCTTTCGAGCGGGAGACTCCAATGAGCAGTTCTTC. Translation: CASFRAGDSNEQFF.

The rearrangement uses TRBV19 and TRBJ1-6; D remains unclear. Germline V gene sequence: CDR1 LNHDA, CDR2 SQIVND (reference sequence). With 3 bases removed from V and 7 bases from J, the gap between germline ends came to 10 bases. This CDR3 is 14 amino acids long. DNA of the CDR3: TGTGCCAGTAGTATTCGTCGGGAAAATTCACCCCTCCACTTT. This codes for CASSIRRENSPLHF.